The clone carrying this T cell receptor (beta chain) was observed a few times. Its antigen remains unidentified. Sample-barcoded 5' priming and a J-beta primer mix drove a second PCR of about 6 to 12 cycles. MiXCR was run by TCRdb on the 5' RACE reads, yielding one entry per CDR3 protein. The sample carries approximately 800,000 distinct CDR3 sequences, around 24% recorded once. Germline CDR1 is SGHRS and CDR2 is YFSETQ. The CDR3 consists of 13 residues. V lost 2 bases, J lost 6 bases, and 8 bases lay in between. The record originates from a study of blood T cells in healthy people across ages. Study results and limitations: The study found TCR beta diversity correlated strongly with naive T cell percentage. No one knew whether donors had CMV, which possibly confounded expanded clonotype changes.

These data also formed part of another study, on T cells of mothers and their children.

This clonotype originated in a boy aged 5-17 years in good health. The chain recombines TRBV5-1 with TRBJ2-2, with D possibly being TRBD2 (5 bases). The sample was blood. The CDR3 loop is CASSFRGSGELFF. The CDR3 DNA reads TGCGCCAGCAGCTTCAGAGGGTCCGGGGAGCTGTTTTTT.